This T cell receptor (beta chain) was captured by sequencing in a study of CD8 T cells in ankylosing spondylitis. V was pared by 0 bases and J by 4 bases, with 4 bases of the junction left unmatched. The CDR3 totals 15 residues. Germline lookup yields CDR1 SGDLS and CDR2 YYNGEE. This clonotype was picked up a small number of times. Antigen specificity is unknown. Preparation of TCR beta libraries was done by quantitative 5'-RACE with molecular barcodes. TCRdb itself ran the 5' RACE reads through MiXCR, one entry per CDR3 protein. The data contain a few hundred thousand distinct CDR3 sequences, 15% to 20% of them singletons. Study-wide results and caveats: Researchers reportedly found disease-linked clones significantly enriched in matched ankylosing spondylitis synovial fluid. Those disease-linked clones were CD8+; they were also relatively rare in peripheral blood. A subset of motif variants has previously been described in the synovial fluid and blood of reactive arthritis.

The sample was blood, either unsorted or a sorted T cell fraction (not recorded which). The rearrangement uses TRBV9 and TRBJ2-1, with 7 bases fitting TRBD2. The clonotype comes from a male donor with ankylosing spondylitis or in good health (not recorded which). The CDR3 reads CASSVEASGYNEQFF. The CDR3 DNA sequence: TGTGCCAGCAGCGTAGAGGCTAGCGGATACAATGAGCAGTTCTTC.